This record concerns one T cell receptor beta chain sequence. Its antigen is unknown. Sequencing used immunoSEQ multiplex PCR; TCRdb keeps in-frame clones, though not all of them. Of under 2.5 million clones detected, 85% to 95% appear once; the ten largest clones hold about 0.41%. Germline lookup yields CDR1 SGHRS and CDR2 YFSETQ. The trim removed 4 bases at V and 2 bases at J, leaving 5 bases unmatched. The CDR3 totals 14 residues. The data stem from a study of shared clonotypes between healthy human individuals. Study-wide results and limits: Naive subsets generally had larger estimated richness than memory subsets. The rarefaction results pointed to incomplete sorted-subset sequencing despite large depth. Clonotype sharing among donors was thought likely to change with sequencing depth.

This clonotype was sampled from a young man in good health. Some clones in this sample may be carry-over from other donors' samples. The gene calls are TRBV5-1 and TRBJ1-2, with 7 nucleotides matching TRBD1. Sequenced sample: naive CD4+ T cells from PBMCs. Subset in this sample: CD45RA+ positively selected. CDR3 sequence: CASSVKTGNYGYTF. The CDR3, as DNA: TGCGCCAGCAGCGTAAAGACAGGGAACTATGGCTACACCTTC.